Reported below is one T cell receptor beta chain. The antigen remains undetermined. This CDR3 contains 15 residues. The V gene's germline CDR1 is SNHLY and CDR2 FYNNEI. The ends were cut back, 2 bases at V and 7 bases at J, with 15 bases in the middle. Original methodology: Out-of-frame sequences were removed, leaving 2 million or so distinct TCRbeta sequences. TCRdb's copy holds only in-frame clones and misses some; the assay was immunoSEQ multiplex PCR. V and J calls and clone size are copied from that table; D and trimming were computed from the DNA. Here the sample spans 70,000 to 90,000 clones, roughly 78% being singletons. The sample comes from a study of memory CD4+ T cells and cytomegalovirus serostatus. Overall study context: Donors were healthy Belgian adults, several CMV seropositive and under 30 seronegative.

Single viable CD3+CD4+CD8-CD45RO+ cells were sorted as the memory CD4+ T cells. Findings and caveats of the study: Each of approximately 63 CMV-associated TCRbeta sequences occurred in one to five individuals. Median bootstrapped AUC for CMV status was just under 0.97 originally, 0.9 to 0.93 US-trained.

This receptor was identified in an adult in good health and CMV-seropositive. The rearrangement joins TRBV2 to TRBJ1-5, with a weak D call TRBD1 (5 bases). The sample was memory CD4+ T cells from blood. This CDR3 reads CASSETPGNGQPQHF. CDR3 sequence (DNA): TGTGCCAGCAGTGAAACTCCAGGGAATGGACAGCCCCAGCATTTT.